The rows below give T cell receptor beta chains drawn from one sample of a study of T cell responses to AZD1222 COVID-19 vaccine. TCRdb's copy holds only in-frame clones and misses some; the assay was immunoSEQ multiplex PCR. The table lists over 85,000 clones, roughly nine tenths of them singletons. The material was peripheral blood, obtained on day 0 of AZD1222 vaccination. These receptors were obtained from an adult in good health. Both conserved end residues are part of each CDR3. D genes are given only for firm matches. Clone size is not always given. Where it is, it says once, few, many or a class for expanded clones.

d_call	v_call	clone_size	j_call	cdr3_aa
-	TRBV2	-	TRBJ1-5	CATTGAAPGNQPQHF
-	TRBV9	few	TRBJ1-1	CASSVEGLGTEAFF
-	TRBV12-3/TRBV12-4	-	TRBJ2-7	CASRPSVAYEQYF
TRBD2	TRBV9	-	TRBJ2-1	CASSGTSGGLLNEQFF
TRBD1	TRBV7-2	-	TRBJ2-7	CASSSQGAGGYEQYF
-	TRBV3-1/TRBV3-2	once	TRBJ2-5	CASSSVETQYF
-	TRBV19	few	TRBJ1-1	CATVDQNTEAFF
-	TRBV7-2	-	TRBJ1-5	CASSLVPSSNQPQHF
TRBD2	TRBV27	few	TRBJ2-7	CASSGLGAGGGEQYF
-	TRBV5-1	-	TRBJ1-1	CASSDRTHYTEAFF
TRBD2	TRBV15	once	TRBJ2-5	CATSQAGAYQLTQYF